A selection of T cell receptor beta chains follows, all from one sample in a study of T-cell memory formation after mild COVID-19. TCRdb processed the 5' RACE reads anew with MiXCR; each CDR3 protein has one entry. The sample consists of about 130,000 distinct CDR3 sequences, about 15% of them appearing once. Sequencing was performed on PBMCs or a T cell subset sorted from them (not recorded which). The source of these receptors is a man aged 18 to 30 who had mild COVID-19 (a few samples of this study predate the infection). Cell type and time point are not known. CDR3s include the opening cysteine and the closing phenylalanine or tryptophan. The D gene is left open where the match is weak. For some rows the clone size is stated as once, few or many, or as a class when expanded; others skip it.

cdr3_nt: TGTGCCAGCAGCTCGTCTGGGGGGGCGGATAAAGCTTTCTTT
cdr3_aa: CASSSSGGADKAFF
d_call: NA
clone_size: NA
v_call: TRBV7-3
cdr3_length: 14
j_call: TRBJ1-1

cdr3_nt: TGTGCCACCAGCGTTAAGCAGTACTTC
cdr3_aa: CATSVKQYF
d_call: NA
clone_size: NA
v_call: TRBV15
cdr3_length: 9
j_call: TRBJ2-7

cdr3_nt: TGTGCCAGCAGCTCCCCAGGGGAACCAGATACGCAGTATTTT
cdr3_aa: CASSSPGEPDTQYF
d_call: NA
clone_size: NA
v_call: TRBV7-3
cdr3_length: 14
j_call: TRBJ2-3

cdr3_nt: TGTGCCAGCAGCCCGTCAGGGGGCTATGGCTACACCTTC
cdr3_aa: CASSPSGGYGYTF
d_call: TRBD1
clone_size: NA
v_call: TRBV7-9
cdr3_length: 13
j_call: TRBJ1-2

cdr3_nt: TGTGCCAGTAGTATAGATCTTCCATTTGGGACAGAAGATGGCTACACCTTC
cdr3_aa: CASSIDLPFGTEDGYTF
d_call: TRBD1
clone_size: few
v_call: TRBV19
cdr3_length: 17
j_call: TRBJ1-2

cdr3_nt: TGCAGTGCTTGCCCAGCGGGGGGGCAATACAATGAGCAGTTCTTC
cdr3_aa: CSACPAGGQYNEQFF
d_call: TRBD2
clone_size: few
v_call: TRBV20-1
cdr3_length: 15
j_call: TRBJ2-1

cdr3_nt: TGTGCCAGCAGCCAAGAAGGCGGGACCGGGGCAGAGACCCAGTACTTC
cdr3_aa: CASSQEGGTGAETQYF
d_call: NA
clone_size: many
v_call: TRBV4-2
cdr3_length: 16
j_call: TRBJ2-5

cdr3_nt: TGCGCCAGCAGCTTGGGGGGACGCTATGGCTACACCTTC
cdr3_aa: CASSLGGRYGYTF
d_call: NA
clone_size: NA
v_call: TRBV5-1
cdr3_length: 13
j_call: TRBJ1-2

cdr3_nt: TGTGCCAGCAGCCAAGAGGGCTTCGCGGGGGTTGGCTACACCTTC
cdr3_aa: CASSQEGFAGVGYTF
d_call: NA
clone_size: NA
v_call: TRBV4-2
cdr3_length: 15
j_call: TRBJ1-2

cdr3_nt: TGTGCCAGCAGCTCATTAGTTTTCACCGGGGAGCTGTTTTTT
cdr3_aa: CASSSLVFTGELFF
d_call: NA
clone_size: few
v_call: TRBV5-8
cdr3_length: 14
j_call: TRBJ2-2